This T cell receptor beta chain was sequenced during a study of blood T cell repertoires in COVID-19. Turning to the study itself: There were acute and convalescent COVID-19 samples, and they came from the United States, Italy and Spain. PBMCs, B-cell-depleted T cells, or T cells provided the cDNA or gDNA that made up the material.

The authors' processing: Amplification of reference gene primers was used by the study to estimate nucleated cell counts. The protocol was immunoSEQ multiplex PCR, while the TCRdb copy is restricted to in-frame clones and leaves out a portion. That table furnishes V, J and clone size, whereas the DNA furnished D and trimming. The sample gives about 60,000 clones, approximately 82% of which show up once; approximately 3.4% is in the top ten. V shed 3 bases and J shed 0 bases, with 15 bases lying between them. This CDR3 region has 16 residues. CDR1 SGHAT and CDR2 FQNNGV come from the germline V gene. The V call is TRBV11-2, the J call TRBJ2-7, with D maybe TRBD2 (7 bases). Source material: peripheral blood. This TCR was recovered from a man aged 60 to 69 with acute or convalescent COVID-19. The CDR3, as DNA: TGTGCCAGCAGCTTCTCGCTGGGGGGGCACTCCTACGAGCAGTACTTC. Translating gives CASSFSLGGHSYEQYF.